This passage covers 24 T cell receptor beta chains from one sample sequenced in a study of blood T cell repertoires in COVID-19. Only in-frame clones appear in the TCRdb table, and some are missing; sequencing was by immunoSEQ multiplex PCR. This table holds approximately 250,000 clones, 86% found once. Source material: peripheral blood. Receptors originate from a man between 35 and 55 years old with active or convalescent COVID-19.

The chain recombines TRBV5-6 with TRBJ1-4, with TRBD1 identical over 7 bases. CDR1 and CDR2 from the germline V gene are SGHDT and YYEEEE. Trimming at V came to 0 bases and at J to 8 bases, leaving 4 bases not matched to a gene. The CDR3 contains 14 residues. CDR3 coding DNA: TGTGCCAGCAGCTTGGGACAGGGTTACGAAAAACTGTTTTTT. It codes for CASSLGQGYEKLFF.

This clone was seen only once. The genes are TRBV7-9 and TRBJ2-2; 7 bases are shared with TRBD1. With V trimmed by 5 bases and J by 6 bases, 15 bases remained unmatched. This CDR3 has 17 residues. The germline V gene encodes CDR1 SEHNR and CDR2 FQNEAQ (reference sequence). CDR3 coding DNA: TGTGCCAGCAGCGGACCGCGAACCCCGACAGGGCCCGGGGAGCTGTTTTTT. Its translation: CASSGPRTPTGPGELFF.

V is TRBV6-5 and J is TRBJ1-2, with 7 bases aligning to TRBD1. Germline V CDR1 and CDR2: MNHEY, SVGAGI. V shed 7 bases, J shed 6 bases, and the junction held 14 bases outside the gene matches. CDR3 length: 15 amino acids. CDR3 sequence: CASTPSLDRADGYTF. The CDR3 nucleotides are TGTGCCAGCACCCCATCTCTCGACAGGGCTGATGGCTACACCTTC.

The V gene is TRBV10-1, the J gene TRBJ2-3; no reliable D call. This CDR3 has 13 residues. The germline V gene has CDR1 WNHNN and CDR2 SYGVQD (reference sequence). Between the trimmed V and J ends, which lost 3 bases and 4 bases, there was a span of 8 bases. The DNA for the CDR3 is TGCGCCAGCAGTGATGGGCCGGCAGATACGCAGTATTTT. Translating it yields CASSDGPADTQYF.

This CDR3 is CASSVVEDTQYF. The CDR3 nucleotides read TGTGCCAGCAGCGTAGTCGAGGATACGCAGTATTTT. This chain uses TRBV9 with TRBJ2-3; D unresolved. The V end was cut by 0 bases, the J end by 6 bases, with 5 bases between. The CDR3 has 12 residues. CDR1 is SGDLS and CDR2 is YYNGEE in the germline V gene.

The rearrangement joins TRBV11-3 to TRBJ2-1; D is perhaps TRBD2 (9 bases). With 5 bases removed from V and 7 bases from J, the gap between germline ends came to 18 bases. Germline CDR1 SGHNT, CDR2 YENEEA. The CDR3 extends over 15 amino acids. Here the CDR3 DNA reads TGTGCCAGCAGCCCCAGCGGGGGGACAGGAAATGAGCAGTTCTTC. Translated: CASSPSGGTGNEQFF.

The chain's CDR3 is CASSSRQGPNTEAFF. In nucleotides, the CDR3 is TGTGCCAGCAGCTCGAGACAGGGGCCCAACACTGAAGCTTTCTTT. The rearrangement uses TRBV11-3 and TRBJ1-1, with 8 positions matching TRBD1. The CDR3 sequence is 15 residues long. After removal of 4 bases from V and 2 bases from J, the junction contained 6 bases not matched to a gene. Per the germline V gene, CDR1 is SGHNT and CDR2 is YENEEA. Full variable domain (outside the CDR3, taken from reference TRBV11-3 and TRBJ1-1): EAGVVQSPRYKIIEKKQPVAFWCNPISGHNTLYWYLQNLGQGPELLIRYENEEAVDDSQLPKDRFSAERLKGVDSTLKIQPAELGDSAVYLCASSSRQGPNTEAFFGQGTRLTVV.

This chain's CDR3 is CASSQDFAGNFGYTF. The DNA for the CDR3 is TGTGCCAGCAGCCAAGATTTTGCAGGGAATTTTGGCTACACCTTC. The chain is built from TRBV3-1 (or the pseudogene TRBV3-2) and TRBJ1-2, with a weak D call TRBD1 (5 bases). CDR1 is LGHDT, CDR2 YNNKEL, per germline (reference sequence). The CDR3 runs to 15 residues. Trimming took off 0 bases at V and 7 bases at J, with 15 bases between the two ends.

The sample holds a few counts of this clone. This chain links TRBV19 with TRBJ1-4; D is unresolved. In germline, CDR1 is LNHDA, CDR2 SQIVND (reference sequence). The CDR3 is 14 residues long. Trimming cost V 1 base and J 5 bases, with 8 bases left between them. The CDR3 reads CASSIAGRNEKLFF. As DNA, the CDR3 is TGTGCCAGTAGTATAGCGGGAAGAAATGAAAAACTGTTTTTT.

This rearrangement joins TRBV2 to TRBJ1-1; 9 bases align to TRBD1. V dropped 7 bases and J dropped 1; count of bases not matched to a gene: 10. The CDR3 has 16 residues. Germline V gene sequence: CDR1 SNHLY, CDR2 FYNNEI. CDR3 region: CASINRGLPRNTEAFF. The CDR3 DNA is TGTGCCAGCATCAACAGGGGGCTCCCCCGGAACACTGAAGCTTTCTTT. The variable domain in full, with the rest retrieved from reference TRBV2 and TRBJ1-1, is EPEVTQTPSHQVTQMGQEVILRCVPISNHLYFYWYRQILGQKVEFLVSFYNNEISEKSEIFDDQFSVERPDGSNFTLKIRSTKLEDSAMYFCASINRGLPRNTEAFFGQGTRLTVV.

This chain links TRBV6-6 with TRBJ1-5; D may be TRBD1 (5 bases). The V end was cut by 0 bases, the J end by 2 bases, with 8 bases between. Per the germline V gene, CDR1 is MNHNY and CDR2 is SVGAGI (reference sequence). This CDR3 region has 15 residues. This chain's CDR3 is CASSYSQGGNQPQHF. CDR3 sequence (DNA): TGTGCCAGCAGTTACTCGCAGGGTGGCAATCAGCCCCAGCATTTT.

A remark on this clone: A much more abundant neighbour one base away suggests this may be a read error. Within the sample, other DNA sequences also encode this same CDR3. The V and J genes are TRBV5-1 and TRBJ1-5; D is perhaps TRBD1 (6 bases). There are 14 residues in the CDR3. Germline CDR1 is SGHRS and CDR2 is YFSETQ. V was shortened by 0 bases and J by 5 bases, with 9 bases between the two germline ends. The CDR3 region has the DNA TGCGCCAGCAGCTTGGCCGCAGGGGATCAGCCCCAGCATTTT. This codes for CASSLAAGDQPQHF.

This chain joins TRBV19 and TRBJ1-1, with D perhaps matching TRBD1 (5 bases). There are 13 residues in the CDR3. Germline-derived CDR1 and CDR2 are LNHDA and SQIVND (reference sequence). Deletions cut 5 bases from V and 2 bases from J, with 9 bases between. The chain's CDR3 is CASSVTENTEAFF. The CDR3 nucleotides are TGTGCCAGTAGTGTGACAGAAAACACTGAAGCTTTCTTT. The full variable domain, in which reference TRBV19 and TRBJ1-1 provide the parts outside the CDR3, is DGGITQSPKYLFRKEGQNVTLSCEQNLNHDAMYWYRQDPGQGLRLIYYSQIVNDFQKGDIAEGYSVSREKKESFPLTVTSAQKNPTAFYLCASSVTENTEAFFGQGTRLTVV.

This chain uses TRBV5-1 with TRBJ2-5; 7 nucleotides agree with TRBD2. Germline CDR1 and CDR2: SGHRS and YFSETQ. V shed 4 bases, J shed 5 bases, and the junction held 8 bases outside the gene matches. The CDR3 is made up of 14 amino acids. For the CDR3, the DNA is TGCGCCAGCAGCCCCACCCAGGGAGGGGAGACCCAGTACTTC. As protein: CASSPTQGGETQYF.

This chain uses TRBV9 with TRBJ1-2; weak D call: TRBD1 (6 bases). V was cut by 5 bases and J by 3 bases, with 14 bases left in between. The CDR3 is 14 amino acids. Germline V CDR1 and CDR2: SGDLS, YYNGEE. The DNA for the CDR3 is TGTGCCAGCAGTCCCTTGGGGGCGGACTATGGCTACACCTTC. This sequence encodes CASSPLGADYGYTF.

This clone was seen a few times. V and J are TRBV29-1 and TRBJ2-7; 8 bases map to TRBD1. The CDR3 covers 13 residues. The junction had 10 bases not matched to a gene; V was cut back by 7 bases and J by 5 bases. Germline V gene sequence: CDR1 SQVTM, CDR2 ANQGSEA. In nucleotides, the CDR3 is TGCAGCGCTCTGGACAGGGACGTCCACGAGCAGTACTTC. Translating it yields CSALDRDVHEQYF.

The rearrangement uses TRBV29-1 and TRBJ2-4, with TRBD1 as a possible D gene (6 bases). Germline CDR1 SQVTM, CDR2 ANQGSEA. V was shortened by 5 bases and J by 8 bases, with 19 bases between the two germline ends. There are 14 residues in the CDR3. CDR3 region: CSVRILDSYDIQYF. CDR3 bases: TGCAGCGTTAGGATCTTGGACAGTTATGACATTCAGTACTTC.

The V gene is TRBV6-1, the J gene TRBJ1-5, with D maybe TRBD1 (5 bases). This CDR3 comprises 17 residues. Germline V gene data show CDR1 as MNHNS and CDR2 as SASEGT. Deletions cut 2 bases from V and 0 bases from J, with 14 bases between. The CDR3 loop is CASSEPPPGLSNQPQHF. The CDR3 coding sequence is TGTGCCAGCAGTGAACCGCCACCGGGACTTAGCAATCAGCCCCAGCATTTT.

The chain uses TRBV4-1 and TRBJ2-1; perhaps TRBD1 as D (5 bases). Between the trimmed V and J ends, which lost 0 bases and 6 bases, there was a span of 9 bases. The CDR3 runs 14 residues. Germline V lookup: CDR1 MGHRA, CDR2 YSYEKL. As DNA, the CDR3 is TGCGCCAGCAGCCAAGAGGGGCCCACCAATGAGCAGTTCTTC. Residues: CASSQEGPTNEQFF.

This clone was counted between two and nine times. The chain couples TRBV12-2 to TRBJ2-7; the table gives TRBD2 as D, unverified against the DNA. TRBV12-2 is a listed pseudogene. The CDR3 is 11 residues long. The CDR3 coding sequence is TGTGCAAGTCGCTTAAGAGACGAGCAGTACTTC. This codes for CASRLRDEQYF.

The gene calls are TRBV28 and TRBJ2-7; 7 bases match TRBD2. The CDR3 contains 15 residues. Per the germline V gene, CDR1 is MDHEN and CDR2 is SYDVKM. Trimming at V came to 2 bases and at J to 2 bases, leaving 6 bases not matched to a gene. Here the CDR3 reads CASSLGGGATYEQYF. In DNA, the CDR3 is TGTGCCAGCAGTTTAGGGGGGGGTGCGACCTACGAGCAGTACTTC.

The chain joins TRBV28 to TRBJ2-1; a weak D match, TRBD1 (6 bases). Trimming took 6 bases from V and 3 from J, leaving 18 bases between them. The germline V gene has CDR1 MDHEN and CDR2 SYDVKM. The CDR3 sequence is 16 residues long. DNA of the CDR3: TGTGCCAGCAGCCTCACGACAGGTCACCTCTACAATGAGCAGTTCTTC. Protein sequence: CASSLTTGHLYNEQFF.

The CDR3, as DNA: TGTGCCACCAGTGATTTAGGGACAGGGACGTCACCCCTCCACTTT. It is translated as CATSDLGTGTSPLHF. The V and J genes are TRBV24-1 and TRBJ1-6, with 9 bases matching TRBD1. CDR3 length: 15 amino acids. The germline V gene encodes CDR1 KGHDR and CDR2 SFDVKD. Losses at the gene ends were 1 base for V and 10 bases for J; bases not matched to a gene: 4.

The chain is built from TRBV5-5 and TRBJ1-1; 7 bases fit TRBD1. The CDR3 loop spans 16 amino acids. The J segment lost 5 bases and the V segment lost 0 bases, leaving 10 bases of the junction unmatched. CDR1 and CDR2 (germline): SGHKS, YYEKEE (reference sequence). The CDR3 loop reads CASSLDRGGWGTEAFF. In nucleotides, the CDR3 is TGTGCCAGCAGCTTGGATAGAGGGGGCTGGGGAACTGAAGCTTTCTTT.